The source of this TCR beta chain is a study of OX40 agonist ivuxolimab in advanced cancers. Study-level findings and limits: Mean expanded clone counts were higher in CD8+ than CD4+ T cells. With doses of 0.1 to 3.0 mg/kg, CD4+ and CD8+ blood T cells had undergone clonal expansion by week 6. Researchers did not establish what antigens the expanded peripheral T cells target.

This clone was seen a few times. What it binds is not known. Only in-frame clones appear in the TCRdb table, and some are missing; sequencing was by immunoSEQ multiplex PCR. The repertoire holds 63,000 or so clones, with approximately 86% as singletons. The CDR3 is 15 residues long. V was trimmed by 5 bases and J by 0 bases, leaving 11 bases between them. Germline V CDR1 and CDR2: ENHRY, SYGVKD. This TCR was recovered from an adult with an advanced solid tumor such as melanoma, head and neck, liver or kidney cancer. The input for sequencing was CD4+ or CD8+ T cells sorted from blood, taken in a trial of the OX40 agonist ivuxolimab. The chain combines TRBV10-3 with TRBJ1-5; tentative D call: TRBD1 (6 bases). CDR3 residues: CAISFAGDSNQPQHF. The CDR3 bases are TGTGCCATCAGTTTTGCAGGGGATAGCAATCAGCCCCAGCATTTT.